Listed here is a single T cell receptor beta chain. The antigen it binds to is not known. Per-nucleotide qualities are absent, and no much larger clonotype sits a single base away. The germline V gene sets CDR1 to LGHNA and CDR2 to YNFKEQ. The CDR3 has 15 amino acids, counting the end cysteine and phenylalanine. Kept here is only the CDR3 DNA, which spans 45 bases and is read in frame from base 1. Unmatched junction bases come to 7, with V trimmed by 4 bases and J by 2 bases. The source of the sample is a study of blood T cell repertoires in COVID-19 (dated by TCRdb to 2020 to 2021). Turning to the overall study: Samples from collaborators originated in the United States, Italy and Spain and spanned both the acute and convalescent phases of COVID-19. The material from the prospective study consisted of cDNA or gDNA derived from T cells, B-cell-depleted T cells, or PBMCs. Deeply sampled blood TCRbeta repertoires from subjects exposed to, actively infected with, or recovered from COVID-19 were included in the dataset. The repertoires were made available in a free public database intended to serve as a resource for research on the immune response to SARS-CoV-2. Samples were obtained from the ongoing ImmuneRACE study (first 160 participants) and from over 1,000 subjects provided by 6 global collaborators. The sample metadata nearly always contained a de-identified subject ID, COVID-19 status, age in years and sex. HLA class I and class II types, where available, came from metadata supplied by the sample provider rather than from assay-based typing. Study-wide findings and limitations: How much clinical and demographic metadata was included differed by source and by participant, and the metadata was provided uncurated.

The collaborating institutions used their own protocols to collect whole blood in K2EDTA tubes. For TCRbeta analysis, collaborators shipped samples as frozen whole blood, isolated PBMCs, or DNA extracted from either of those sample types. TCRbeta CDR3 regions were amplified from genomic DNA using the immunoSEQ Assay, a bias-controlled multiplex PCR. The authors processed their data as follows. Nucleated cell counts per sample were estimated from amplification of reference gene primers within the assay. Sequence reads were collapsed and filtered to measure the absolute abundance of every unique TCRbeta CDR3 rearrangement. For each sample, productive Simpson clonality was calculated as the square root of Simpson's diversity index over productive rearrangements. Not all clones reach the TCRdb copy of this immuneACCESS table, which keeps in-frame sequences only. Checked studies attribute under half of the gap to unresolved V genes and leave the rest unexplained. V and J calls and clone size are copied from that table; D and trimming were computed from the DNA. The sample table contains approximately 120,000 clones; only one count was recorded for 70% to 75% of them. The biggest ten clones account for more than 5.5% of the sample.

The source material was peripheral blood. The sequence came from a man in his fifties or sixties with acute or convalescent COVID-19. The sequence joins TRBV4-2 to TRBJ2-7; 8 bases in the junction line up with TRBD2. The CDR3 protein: CASSRETSETYEQYF. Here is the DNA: TGTGCCAGCAGCCGGGAGACTAGCGAAACCTACGAGCAGTACTTC.